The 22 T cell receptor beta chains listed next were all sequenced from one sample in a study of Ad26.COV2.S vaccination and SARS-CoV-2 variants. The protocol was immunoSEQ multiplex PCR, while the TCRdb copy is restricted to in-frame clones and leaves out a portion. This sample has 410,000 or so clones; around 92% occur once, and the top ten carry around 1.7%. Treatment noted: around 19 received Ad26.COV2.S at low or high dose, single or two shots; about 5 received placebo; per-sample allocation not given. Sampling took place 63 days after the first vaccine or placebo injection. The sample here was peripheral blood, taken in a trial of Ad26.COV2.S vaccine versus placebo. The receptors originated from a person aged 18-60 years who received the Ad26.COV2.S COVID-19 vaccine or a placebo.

The CDR3 loop reads CASSEDREPYEQYF. In DNA form, the CDR3 reads TGTGCCAGTAGTGAGGACAGGGAGCCCTACGAGCAGTACTTC. The chain uses TRBV19 and TRBJ2-7, with 8 bases lining up with TRBD1. Germline CDR1 and CDR2: LNHDA and SQIVND (reference sequence). The CDR3 has 14 amino acids. Unmatched junction bases numbered 5, after V lost 5 bases and J lost 2 bases. Full variable domain (missing parts from reference TRBV19 and TRBJ2-7): DGGITQSPKYLFRKEGQNVTLSCEQNLNHDAMYWYRQDPGQGLRLIYYSQIVNDFQKGDIAEGYSVSREKKESFPLTVTSAQKNPTAFYLCASSEDREPYEQYFGPGTRLTVT.

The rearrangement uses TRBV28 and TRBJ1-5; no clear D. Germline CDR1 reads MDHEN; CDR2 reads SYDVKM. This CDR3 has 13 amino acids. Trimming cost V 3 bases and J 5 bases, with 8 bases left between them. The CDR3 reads CASSFLTYQPQHF. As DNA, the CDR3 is TGTGCCAGCAGTTTTCTAACATATCAGCCCCAGCATTTT.

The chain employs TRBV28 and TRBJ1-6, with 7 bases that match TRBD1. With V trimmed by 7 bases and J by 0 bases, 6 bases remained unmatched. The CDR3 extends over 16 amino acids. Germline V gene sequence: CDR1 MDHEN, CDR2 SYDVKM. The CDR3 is CASTETGSSYNSPLHF. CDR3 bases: TGTGCCAGCACCGAGACAGGGTCCTCCTATAATTCACCCCTCCACTTT.

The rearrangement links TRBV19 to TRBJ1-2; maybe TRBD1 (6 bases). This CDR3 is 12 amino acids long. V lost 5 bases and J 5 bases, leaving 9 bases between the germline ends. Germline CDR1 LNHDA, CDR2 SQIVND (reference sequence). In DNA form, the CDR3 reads TGTGCCAGTAGTCCGGGACATTATGGCTACACCTTC. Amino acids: CASSPGHYGYTF.

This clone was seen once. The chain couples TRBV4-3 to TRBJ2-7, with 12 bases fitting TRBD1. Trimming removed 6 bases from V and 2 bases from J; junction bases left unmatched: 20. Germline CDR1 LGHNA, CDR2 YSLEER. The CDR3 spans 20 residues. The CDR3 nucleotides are TGCGCCAGCAGGGACTTCCGGCGGGGACAGGGGGCTACCAAACCCTACGAGCAGTACTTC. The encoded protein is CASRDFRRGQGATKPYEQYF.

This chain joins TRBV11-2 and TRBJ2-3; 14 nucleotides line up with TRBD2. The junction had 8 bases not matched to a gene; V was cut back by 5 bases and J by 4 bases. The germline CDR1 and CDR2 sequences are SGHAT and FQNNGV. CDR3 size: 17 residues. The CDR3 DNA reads TGTGCCAGCAGCAAAAAGACTAGCGGGGGGGTTGCAGATACGCAGTATTTT. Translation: CASSKKTSGGVADTQYF. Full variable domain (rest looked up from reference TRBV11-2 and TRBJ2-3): EAGVAQSPRYKIIEKRQSVAFWCNPISGHATLYWYQQILGQGPKLLIQFQNNGVVDDSQLPKDRFSAERLKGVDSTLKIQPAKLEDSAVYLCASSKKTSGGVADTQYFGPGTRLTVL.

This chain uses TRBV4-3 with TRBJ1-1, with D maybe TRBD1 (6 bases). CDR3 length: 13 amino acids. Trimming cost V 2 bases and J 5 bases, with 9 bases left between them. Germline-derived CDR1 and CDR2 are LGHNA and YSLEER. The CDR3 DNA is TGCGCCAGCAGCCAACAGGGGTGGACTGAAGCTTTCTTT. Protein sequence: CASSQQGWTEAFF.

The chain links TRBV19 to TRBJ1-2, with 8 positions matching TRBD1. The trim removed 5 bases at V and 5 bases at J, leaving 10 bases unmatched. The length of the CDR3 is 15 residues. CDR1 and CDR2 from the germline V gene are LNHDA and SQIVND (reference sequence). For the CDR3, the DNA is TGTGCCAGTAGTTCCGAGACAGGGGTGGCGTATGGCTACACCTTC. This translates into CASSSETGVAYGYTF.

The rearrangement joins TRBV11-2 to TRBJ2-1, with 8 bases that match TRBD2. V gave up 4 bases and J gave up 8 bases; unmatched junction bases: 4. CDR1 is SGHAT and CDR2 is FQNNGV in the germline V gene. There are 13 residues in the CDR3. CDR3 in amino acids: CASSYGGGYEQFF. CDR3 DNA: TGTGCCAGCAGCTACGGGGGGGGCTATGAGCAGTTCTTC.

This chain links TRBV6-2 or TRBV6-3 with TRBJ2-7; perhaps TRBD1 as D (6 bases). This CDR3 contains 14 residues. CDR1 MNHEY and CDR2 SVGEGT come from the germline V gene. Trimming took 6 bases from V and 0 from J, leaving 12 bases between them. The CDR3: CASSLTGLSYEQYF. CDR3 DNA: TGTGCCAGCAGCCTAACAGGGCTCTCCTACGAGCAGTACTTC.

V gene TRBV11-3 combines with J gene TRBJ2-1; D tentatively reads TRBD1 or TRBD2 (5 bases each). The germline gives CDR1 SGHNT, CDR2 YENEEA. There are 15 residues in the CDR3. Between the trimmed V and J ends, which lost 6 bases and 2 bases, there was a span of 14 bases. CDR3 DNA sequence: TGTGCCAGCAGTTATGGACTGGGGGCCTACAATGAGCAGTTCTTC. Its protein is CASSYGLGAYNEQFF. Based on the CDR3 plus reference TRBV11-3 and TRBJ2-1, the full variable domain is EAGVVQSPRYKIIEKKQPVAFWCNPISGHNTLYWYLQNLGQGPELLIRYENEEAVDDSQLPKDRFSAERLKGVDSTLKIQPAELGDSAVYLCASSYGLGAYNEQFFGPGTRLTVL.

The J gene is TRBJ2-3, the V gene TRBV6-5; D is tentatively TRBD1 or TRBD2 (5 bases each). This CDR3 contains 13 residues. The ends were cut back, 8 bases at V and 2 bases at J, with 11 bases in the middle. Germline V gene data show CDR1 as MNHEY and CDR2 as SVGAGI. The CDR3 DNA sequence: TGTGCCAGCGGGACGGACAACACAGATACGCAGTATTTT. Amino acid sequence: CASGTDNTDTQYF.

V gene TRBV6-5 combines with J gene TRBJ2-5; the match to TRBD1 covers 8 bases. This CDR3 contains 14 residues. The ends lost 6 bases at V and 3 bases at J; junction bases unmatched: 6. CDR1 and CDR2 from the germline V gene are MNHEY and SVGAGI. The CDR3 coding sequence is TGTGCCAGCAGGGGGACAGGCCGAAAAGAGACCCAGTACTTC. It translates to CASRGTGRKETQYF.

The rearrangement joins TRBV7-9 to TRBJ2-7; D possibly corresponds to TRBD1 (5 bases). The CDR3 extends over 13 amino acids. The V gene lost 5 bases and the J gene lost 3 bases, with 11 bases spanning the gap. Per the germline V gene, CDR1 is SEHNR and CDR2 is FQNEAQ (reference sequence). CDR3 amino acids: CASSHTTVYEQYF. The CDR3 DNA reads TGTGCCAGCAGCCACACGACAGTCTACGAGCAGTACTTC.

The CDR3 DNA reads TGTGCCAGTAGCAGGACTAGCGGGGGAACCTACGAGCAGTACTTC. Amino acid sequence: CASSRTSGGTYEQYF. The rearrangement links TRBV19 to TRBJ2-7, with 13 bases identical to TRBD2. Germline V gene data show CDR1 as LNHDA and CDR2 as SQIVND (reference sequence). This CDR3 has 15 residues. Trimming took 6 bases from V and 2 from J; bases not matched to a gene: 4.

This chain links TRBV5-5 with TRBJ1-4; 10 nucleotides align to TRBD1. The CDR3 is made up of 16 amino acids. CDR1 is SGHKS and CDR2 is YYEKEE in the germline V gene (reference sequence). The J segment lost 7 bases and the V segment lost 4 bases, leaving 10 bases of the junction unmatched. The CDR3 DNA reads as TGTGCCAGCAGCCTTGCCCGCGGGACAGGGGCTGAAAAACTGTTTTTT. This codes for CASSLARGTGAEKLFF.

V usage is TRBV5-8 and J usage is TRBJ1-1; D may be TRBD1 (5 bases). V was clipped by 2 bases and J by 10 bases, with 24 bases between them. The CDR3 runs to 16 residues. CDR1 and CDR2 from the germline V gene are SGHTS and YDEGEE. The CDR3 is CASSLTMGLESKGAFF. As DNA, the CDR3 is TGTGCCAGCAGCTTAACCATGGGACTGGAATCAAAGGGAGCTTTCTTT.

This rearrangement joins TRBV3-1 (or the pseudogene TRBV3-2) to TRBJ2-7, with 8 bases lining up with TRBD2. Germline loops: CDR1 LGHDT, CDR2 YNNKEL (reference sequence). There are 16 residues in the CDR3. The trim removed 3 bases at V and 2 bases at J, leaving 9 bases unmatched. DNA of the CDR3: TGTGCCAGCAGCCATTACGGGGGGGGGACCCCCTACGAGCAGTACTTC. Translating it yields CASSHYGGGTPYEQYF.

The DNA for the CDR3 is TGCGCCAGCAGCCAAGCTGGGAGACTAGCGGGGCAGGAGACCCAGTACTTC. Translating it yields CASSQAGRLAGQETQYF. V usage is TRBV4-3 and J usage is TRBJ2-5; 11 bases are shared with TRBD2. Germline V gene sequence: CDR1 LGHNA, CDR2 YSLEER. This CDR3 is built from 17 residues. V trimming: 1 base; J trimming: 5 bases; junction bases outside the gene matches: 9.

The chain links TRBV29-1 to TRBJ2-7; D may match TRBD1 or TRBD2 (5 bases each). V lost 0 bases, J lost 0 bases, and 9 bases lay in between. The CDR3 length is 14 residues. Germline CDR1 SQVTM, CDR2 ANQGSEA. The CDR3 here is CSVEDGTDSYEQYF. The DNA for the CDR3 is TGCAGCGTTGAAGATGGGACGGACTCCTACGAGCAGTACTTC.

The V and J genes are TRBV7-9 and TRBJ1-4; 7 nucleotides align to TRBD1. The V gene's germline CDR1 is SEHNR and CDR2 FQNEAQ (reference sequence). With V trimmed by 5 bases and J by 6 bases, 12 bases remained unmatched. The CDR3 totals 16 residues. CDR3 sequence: CASSTGGTANYEKLFF. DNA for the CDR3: TGTGCCAGCAGCACAGGAGGGACAGCTAACTATGAAAAACTGTTTTTT.

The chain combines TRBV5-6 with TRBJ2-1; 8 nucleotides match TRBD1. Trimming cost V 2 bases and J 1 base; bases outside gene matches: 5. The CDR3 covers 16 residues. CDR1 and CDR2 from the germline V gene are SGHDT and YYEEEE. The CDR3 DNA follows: TGTGCCAGCAGCTTCACAGGGACAGGTTCCTACAATGAGCAGTTCTTC. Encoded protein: CASSFTGTGSYNEQFF.